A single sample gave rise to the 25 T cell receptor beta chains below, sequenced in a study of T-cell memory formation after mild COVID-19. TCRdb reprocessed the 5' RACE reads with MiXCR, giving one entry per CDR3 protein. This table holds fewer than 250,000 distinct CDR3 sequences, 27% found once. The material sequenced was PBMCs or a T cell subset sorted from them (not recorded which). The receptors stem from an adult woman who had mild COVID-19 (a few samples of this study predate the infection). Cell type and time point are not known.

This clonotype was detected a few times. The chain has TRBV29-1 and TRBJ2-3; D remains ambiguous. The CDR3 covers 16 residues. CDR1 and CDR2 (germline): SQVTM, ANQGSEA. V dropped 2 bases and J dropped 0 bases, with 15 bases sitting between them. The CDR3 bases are TGCAGCGTTGAAAGTTGGGTGGATTCTAGCACAGATACGCAGTATTTT. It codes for CSVESWVDSSTDTQYF.

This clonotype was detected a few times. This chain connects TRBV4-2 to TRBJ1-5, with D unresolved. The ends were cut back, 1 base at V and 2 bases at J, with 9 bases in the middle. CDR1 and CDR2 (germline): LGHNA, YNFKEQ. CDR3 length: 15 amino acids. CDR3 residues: CASSQGYTGNQPQHF. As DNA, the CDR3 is TGTGCCAGCAGCCAAGGCTACACAGGCAATCAGCCCCAGCATTTT.

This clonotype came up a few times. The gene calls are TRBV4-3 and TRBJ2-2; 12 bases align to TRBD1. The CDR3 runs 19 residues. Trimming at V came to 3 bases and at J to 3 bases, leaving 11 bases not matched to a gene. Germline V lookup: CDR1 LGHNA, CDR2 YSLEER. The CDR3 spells CASSQGQGAGRWDTGELFF. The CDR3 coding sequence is TGCGCCAGCAGCCAGGGACAGGGGGCAGGAAGATGGGACACCGGGGAGCTGTTTTTT.

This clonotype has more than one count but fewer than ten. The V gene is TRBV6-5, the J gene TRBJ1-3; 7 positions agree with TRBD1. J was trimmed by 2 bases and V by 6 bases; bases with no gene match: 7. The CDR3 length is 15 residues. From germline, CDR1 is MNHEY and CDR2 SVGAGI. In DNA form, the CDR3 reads TGTGCCAGCAGCCAATACAGGGGCGCTGGAAACACCATATATTTT. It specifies CASSQYRGAGNTIYF.

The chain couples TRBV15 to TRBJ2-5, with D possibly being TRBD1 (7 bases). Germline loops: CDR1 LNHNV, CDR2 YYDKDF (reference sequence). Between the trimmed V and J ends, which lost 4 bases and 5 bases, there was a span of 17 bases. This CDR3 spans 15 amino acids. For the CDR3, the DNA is TGTGCCACCAGCATTTGGACAGGCGGAGGGGAGACCCAGTACTTC. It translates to CATSIWTGGGETQYF.

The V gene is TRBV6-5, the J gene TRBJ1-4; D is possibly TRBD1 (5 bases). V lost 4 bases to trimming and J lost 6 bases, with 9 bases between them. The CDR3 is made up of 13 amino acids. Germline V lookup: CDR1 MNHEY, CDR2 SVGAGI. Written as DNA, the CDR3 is TGTGCCAGCAGTTTCCAGGGAGATGAAAAACTGTTTTTT. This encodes CASSFQGDEKLFF.

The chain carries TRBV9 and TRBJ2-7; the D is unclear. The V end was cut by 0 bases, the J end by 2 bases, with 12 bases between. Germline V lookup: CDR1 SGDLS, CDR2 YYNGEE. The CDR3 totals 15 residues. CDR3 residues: CASSVGNSRTYEQYF. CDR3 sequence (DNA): TGTGCCAGCAGCGTAGGCAATAGCCGCACCTACGAGCAGTACTTC.

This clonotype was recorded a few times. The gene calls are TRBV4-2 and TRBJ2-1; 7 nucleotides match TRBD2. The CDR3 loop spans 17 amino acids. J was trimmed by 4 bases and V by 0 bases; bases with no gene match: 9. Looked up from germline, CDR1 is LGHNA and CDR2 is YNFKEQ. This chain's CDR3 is CASSQDGAGAVYNEQFF. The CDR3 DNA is TGTGCCAGCAGCCAAGATGGGGCGGGAGCGGTATACAATGAGCAGTTCTTC.

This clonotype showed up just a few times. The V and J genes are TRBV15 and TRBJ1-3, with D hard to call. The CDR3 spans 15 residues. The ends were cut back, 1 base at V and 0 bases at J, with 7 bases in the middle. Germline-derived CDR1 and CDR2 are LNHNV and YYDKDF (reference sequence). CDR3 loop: CATSRVVFSGNTIYF. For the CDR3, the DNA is TGTGCCACCAGCAGAGTTGTTTTCTCTGGAAACACCATATATTTT.

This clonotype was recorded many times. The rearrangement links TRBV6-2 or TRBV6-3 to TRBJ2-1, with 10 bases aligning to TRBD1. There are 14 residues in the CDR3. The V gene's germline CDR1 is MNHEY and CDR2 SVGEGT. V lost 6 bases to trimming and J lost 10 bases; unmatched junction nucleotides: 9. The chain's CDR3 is CASSPPGQGREQFF. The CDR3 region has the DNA TGTGCCAGCAGCCCGCCGGGACAGGGGAGGGAGCAGTTCTTC.

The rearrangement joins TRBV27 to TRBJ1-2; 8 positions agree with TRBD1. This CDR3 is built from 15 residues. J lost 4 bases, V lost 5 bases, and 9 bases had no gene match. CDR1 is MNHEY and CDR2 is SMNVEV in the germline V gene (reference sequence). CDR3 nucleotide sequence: TGTGCCAGCAGTAATTGGACAGGGTACCTCTATGGCTACACCTTC. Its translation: CASSNWTGYLYGYTF.

The DNA for the CDR3 is TGTGCCAGCAGCTTAAGGGGACTAGCGGGAGTCTCCGGGGAGCTGTTTTTT. Amino acids: CASSLRGLAGVSGELFF. V usage is TRBV7-3 and J usage is TRBJ2-2; TRBD2 matches 14 bases. Germline V gene lookup returns CDR1 SGHTA and CDR2 FQGTGA. V shed 1 base, J shed 6 bases, and the junction held 4 bases outside the gene matches. The length of the CDR3 is 17 residues.

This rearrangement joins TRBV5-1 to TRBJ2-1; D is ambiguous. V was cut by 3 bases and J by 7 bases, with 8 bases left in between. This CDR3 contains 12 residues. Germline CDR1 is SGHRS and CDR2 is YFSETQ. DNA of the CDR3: TGCGCCAGCAGCTCCCTCCTTAATGAGCAGTTCTTC. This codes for CASSSLLNEQFF.

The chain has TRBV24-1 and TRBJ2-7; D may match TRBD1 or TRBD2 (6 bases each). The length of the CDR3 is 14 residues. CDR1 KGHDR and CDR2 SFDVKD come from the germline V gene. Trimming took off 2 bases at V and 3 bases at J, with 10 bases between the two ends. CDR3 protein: CATSDSGANYEQYF. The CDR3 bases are TGTGCCACCAGTGATTCGGGGGCCAACTACGAGCAGTACTTC.

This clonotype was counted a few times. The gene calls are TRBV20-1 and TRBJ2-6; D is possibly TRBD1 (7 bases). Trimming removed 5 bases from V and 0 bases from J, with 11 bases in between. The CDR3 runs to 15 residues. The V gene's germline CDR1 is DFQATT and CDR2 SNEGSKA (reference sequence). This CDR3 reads CSAFQGGSGANVLTF. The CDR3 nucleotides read TGCAGTGCTTTTCAGGGGGGCTCTGGGGCCAACGTCCTGACTTTC.

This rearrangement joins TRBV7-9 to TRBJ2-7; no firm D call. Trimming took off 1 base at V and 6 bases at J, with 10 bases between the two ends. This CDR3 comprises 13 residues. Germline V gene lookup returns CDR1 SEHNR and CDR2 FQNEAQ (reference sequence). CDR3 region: CASSLDPTGEQYF. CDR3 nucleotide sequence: TGTGCCAGCAGCTTAGATCCGACGGGCGAGCAGTACTTC.

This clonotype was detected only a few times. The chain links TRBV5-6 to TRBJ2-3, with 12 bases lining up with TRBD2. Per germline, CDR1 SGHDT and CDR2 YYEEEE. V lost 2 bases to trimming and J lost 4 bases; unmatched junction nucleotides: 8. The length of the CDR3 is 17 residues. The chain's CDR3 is CASSFGLAGRGADTQYF. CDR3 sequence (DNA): TGTGCCAGCAGCTTTGGACTAGCGGGGAGGGGAGCAGATACGCAGTATTTT.

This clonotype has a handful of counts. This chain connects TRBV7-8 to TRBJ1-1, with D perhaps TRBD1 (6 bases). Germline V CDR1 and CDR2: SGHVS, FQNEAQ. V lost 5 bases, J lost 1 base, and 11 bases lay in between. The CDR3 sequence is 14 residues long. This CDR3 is CASSTRTENTEAFF. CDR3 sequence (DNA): TGTGCCAGCAGCACGAGGACAGAGAACACTGAAGCTTTCTTT.

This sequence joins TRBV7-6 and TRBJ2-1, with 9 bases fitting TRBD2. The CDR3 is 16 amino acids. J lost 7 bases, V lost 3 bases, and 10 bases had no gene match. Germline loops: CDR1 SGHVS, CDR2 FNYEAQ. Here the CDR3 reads CASSFVAGATMNEQFF. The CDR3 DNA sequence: TGTGCCAGCAGCTTTGTAGCGGGAGCCACTATGAATGAGCAGTTCTTC.

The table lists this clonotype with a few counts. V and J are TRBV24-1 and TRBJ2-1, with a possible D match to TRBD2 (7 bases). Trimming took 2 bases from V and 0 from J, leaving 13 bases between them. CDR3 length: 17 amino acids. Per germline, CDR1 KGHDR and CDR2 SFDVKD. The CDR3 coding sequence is TGTGCCACCAGTGATTGGGGGGGCGCCAGCTCCTACAATGAGCAGTTCTTC. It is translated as CATSDWGGASSYNEQFF.

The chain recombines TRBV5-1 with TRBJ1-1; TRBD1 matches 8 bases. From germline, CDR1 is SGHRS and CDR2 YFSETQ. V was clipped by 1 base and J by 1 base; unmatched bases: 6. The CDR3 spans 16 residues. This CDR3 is CASSLSPDRANTEAFF. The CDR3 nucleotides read TGCGCCAGCAGCTTGTCACCGGACAGGGCGAACACTGAAGCTTTCTTT. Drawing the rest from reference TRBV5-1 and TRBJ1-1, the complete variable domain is KAGVTQTPRYLIKTRGQQVTLSCSPISGHRSVSWYQQTPGQGLQFLFEYFSETQRNKGNFPGRFSGRQFSNSRSEMNVSTLELGDSALYLCASSLSPDRANTEAFFGQGTRLTVV.

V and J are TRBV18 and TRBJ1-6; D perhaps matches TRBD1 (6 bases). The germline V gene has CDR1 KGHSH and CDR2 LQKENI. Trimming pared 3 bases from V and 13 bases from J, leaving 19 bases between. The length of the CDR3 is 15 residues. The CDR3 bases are TGTGCCAGCTCACCTACGGACAGCTTATTGAATCCCCTCCACTTT. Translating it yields CASSPTDSLLNPLHF.

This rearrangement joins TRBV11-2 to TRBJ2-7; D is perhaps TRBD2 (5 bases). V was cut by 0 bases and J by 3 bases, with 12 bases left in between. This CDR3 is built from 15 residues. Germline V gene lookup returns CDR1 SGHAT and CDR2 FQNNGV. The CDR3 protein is CASSLEVNGIYEQYF. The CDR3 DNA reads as TGTGCCAGCAGCTTAGAGGTTAACGGGATCTACGAGCAGTACTTC.

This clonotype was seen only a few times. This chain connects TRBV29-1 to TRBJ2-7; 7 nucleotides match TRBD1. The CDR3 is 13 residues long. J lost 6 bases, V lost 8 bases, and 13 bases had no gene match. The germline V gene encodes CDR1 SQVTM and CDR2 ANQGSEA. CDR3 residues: CSIQKKGAGEQYF. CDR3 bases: TGCAGCATCCAGAAGAAGGGGGCCGGCGAGCAGTACTTC.

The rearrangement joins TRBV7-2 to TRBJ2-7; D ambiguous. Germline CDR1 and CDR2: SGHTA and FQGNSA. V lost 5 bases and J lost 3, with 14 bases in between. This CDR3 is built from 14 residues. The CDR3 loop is CASSPRGARYEQYF. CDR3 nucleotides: TGTGCCAGCAGCCCGCGTGGAGCTCGCTACGAGCAGTACTTC.